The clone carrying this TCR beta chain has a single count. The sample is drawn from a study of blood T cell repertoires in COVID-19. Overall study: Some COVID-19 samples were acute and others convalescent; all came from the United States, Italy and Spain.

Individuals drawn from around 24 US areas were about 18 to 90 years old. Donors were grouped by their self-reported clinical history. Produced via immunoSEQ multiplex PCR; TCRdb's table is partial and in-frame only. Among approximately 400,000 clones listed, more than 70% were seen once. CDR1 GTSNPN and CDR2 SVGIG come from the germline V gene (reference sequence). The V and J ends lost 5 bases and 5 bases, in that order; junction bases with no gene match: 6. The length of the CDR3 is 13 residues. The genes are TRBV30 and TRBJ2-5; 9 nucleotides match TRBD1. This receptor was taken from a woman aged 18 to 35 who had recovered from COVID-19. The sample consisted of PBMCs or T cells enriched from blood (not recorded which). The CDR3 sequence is CAWGTGLWETQYF. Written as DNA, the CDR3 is TGTGCCTGGGGGACAGGGCTTTGGGAGACCCAGTACTTC.